The clone carrying this T cell receptor (beta chain) occurred many times. The junction shows a germline mismatch at one end, possibly a read error. This specimen comes from a study of blood T cells in healthy people across ages. PCR was performed a second time for roughly 7 to 11 cycles using a sample-barcoded 5' primer and a J-beta primer mix. MiXCR was run by TCRdb on the 5' RACE reads, yielding one entry per CDR3 protein. Among around 1,900,000 distinct CDR3 sequences listed, about two fifths were seen once. This receptor was obtained from a human donor in good health. Sequencing used blood.

Written as DNA, the CDR3 is TGTGCCAGCAGCCCTAGCGGGGTCTACAATGAGCAGTTCTTC. Protein sequence: CASSPSGVYNEQFF. This sequence joins TRBV5-1 and TRBJ2-1; 9 positions agree with TRBD2. The CDR3 has 14 amino acids. CDR1 SGHRS and CDR2 YFSETQ come from the germline V gene.